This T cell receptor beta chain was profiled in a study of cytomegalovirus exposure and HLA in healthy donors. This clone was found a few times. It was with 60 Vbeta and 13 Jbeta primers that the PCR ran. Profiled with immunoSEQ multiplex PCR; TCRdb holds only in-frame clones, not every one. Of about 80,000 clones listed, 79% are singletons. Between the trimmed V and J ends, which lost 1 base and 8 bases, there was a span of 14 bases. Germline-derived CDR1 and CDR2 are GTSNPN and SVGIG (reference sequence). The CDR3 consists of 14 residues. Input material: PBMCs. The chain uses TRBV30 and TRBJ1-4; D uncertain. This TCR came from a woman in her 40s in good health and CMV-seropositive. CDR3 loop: CAWSGLSTGEKLFF. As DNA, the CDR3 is TGTGCCTGGAGTGGACTGAGCACCGGGGAAAAACTGTTTTTT.